The next 22 T cell receptor beta chains were all read from a single sample in a study of T-cell reconstitution after alpha-beta-depleted transplantation in children. During its preparation, the TCRbeta library received unique molecular identifiers. TCRdb called the PCR reads again in MiXCR, with one record for every CDR3 protein. Here the sample spans some 640,000 distinct CDR3 sequences, 16% being singletons. Sequenced material: PBMCs from the stem cell graft donor, taken from the stem cell graft. The origin of the receptors is a human donor who donated a stem cell graft to a child with acute myeloid leukemia.

At least ten counts were recorded for this clonotype. The chain recombines TRBV7-2 with TRBJ1-1, with D possibly TRBD1 on 5 matching bases. This CDR3 has 15 amino acids. Trimming removed 5 bases from V and 7 bases from J, with 20 bases in between. Germline V CDR1 and CDR2: SGHTA, FQGNSA. The chain's CDR3 is CASSLTLGRRLEAFF. CDR3 sequence (DNA): TGTGCCAGCAGCCTAACCCTGGGACGACGGCTTGAAGCTTTCTTT.

The CDR3, as DNA: TGTGCTAGTGGTTTGGTTCAGGGTAAAGGAGATACGCAGTATTTT. Translation: CASGLVQGKGDTQYF. The J gene is TRBJ2-3, the V gene TRBV12-5, with D possibly TRBD1 on 5 matching bases. This CDR3 has 15 residues. Germline V gene sequence: CDR1 LGHNT, CDR2 FRNRAP. With 0 bases removed from V and 5 bases from J, the gap between germline ends came to 12 bases.

This clonotype was recorded many times. The J gene is TRBJ1-1, the V gene TRBV20-1; D call uncertain. This CDR3 comprises 11 residues. Trimming left V 6 bases short and J 4 bases short, with 9 bases between. Germline assignment: CDR1 DFQATT and CDR2 SNEGSKA (reference sequence). Here the CDR3 DNA reads TGCAGTGCCCTCAAGACCACTGAAGCTTTCTTT. Amino acids: CSALKTTEAFF.

There are many counts of this clonotype. The genes are TRBV6-5 and TRBJ1-2, with TRBD1 matching over 8 bases. The CDR3 loop spans 14 amino acids. Germline V gene data show CDR1 as MNHEY and CDR2 as SVGAGI. The V segment lost 5 bases and the J segment 8 bases; nucleotides outside the gene matches: 10. CDR3 bases: TGTGCCAGCAGTCCCCAACAGGGGGTGAGAGGCTACACCTTC. Protein sequence: CASSPQQGVRGYTF.

This sequence joins TRBV24-1 and TRBJ2-5; 9 positions agree with TRBD1. The CDR3 length is 16 residues. CDR1 is KGHDR and CDR2 is SFDVKD in the germline V gene. V gave up 0 bases and J gave up 3 bases; unmatched junction bases: 4. The CDR3: CATSDLADRGKETQYF. The DNA of the CDR3 is TGTGCCACCAGTGATTTGGCGGACAGGGGAAAAGAGACCCAGTACTTC.

The chain combines TRBV13 with TRBJ2-7; D is uncertain. The CDR3 has 15 amino acids. Germline assignment: CDR1 PRHDT and CDR2 FYEKMQ (reference sequence). The V and J ends lost 4 bases and 1 base respectively, with 14 bases between them. CDR3 region: CASSSRPVESYEQYF. CDR3 coding DNA: TGTGCCAGCAGCTCCCGACCCGTTGAGTCCTACGAGCAGTACTTC.

This clonotype was observed many times. This rearrangement joins TRBV6-6 to TRBJ2-1; D might be TRBD2 (6 bases). This CDR3 has 13 residues. Germline assignment: CDR1 MNHNY and CDR2 SVGAGI (reference sequence). The ends were cut back, 7 bases at V and 4 bases at J, with 11 bases in the middle. Here the CDR3 reads CASKRRGYNEQFF. CDR3 bases: TGTGCCAGCAAGAGGAGGGGATACAATGAGCAGTTCTTC.

This clonotype was found a few times. This sequence joins TRBV20-1 and TRBJ1-1, with D possibly being TRBD1 (5 bases). The CDR3 is 13 residues long. V dropped 1 base and J dropped 5 bases, with 11 bases sitting between them. Germline V CDR1 and CDR2: DFQATT, SNEGSKA (reference sequence). The CDR3 protein is CSARVRGVTEAFF. CDR3 sequence (DNA): TGCAGTGCTAGAGTCCGGGGGGTAACTGAAGCTTTCTTT.

This clonotype was counted ten times or more. The chain recombines TRBV20-1 with TRBJ2-1, with D possibly TRBD2 on 6 matching bases. Trimming pared 6 bases from V and 4 bases from J, leaving 16 bases between. The CDR3 extends over 14 amino acids. The V gene's germline CDR1 is DFQATT and CDR2 SNEGSKA (reference sequence). CDR3 bases: TGCAGTGCGACCGGGACTGATTTATACAATGAGCAGTTCTTC. This translates into CSATGTDLYNEQFF.

This sequence joins TRBV7-2 and TRBJ1-2; 12 positions match TRBD1. V was clipped by 4 bases and J by 6 bases; unmatched bases: 12. This CDR3 comprises 17 residues. Germline CDR1 SGHTA, CDR2 FQGNSA. The CDR3 coding sequence is TGTGCCAGCAGCTCCGGGACAGGGGGCCAAGATGGGCATGGCTACACCTTC. It yields the protein CASSSGTGGQDGHGYTF.

This clonotype was seen at least ten times. The rearrangement joins TRBV20-1 to TRBJ1-1, with 7 bases identical to TRBD1. V shed 4 bases, J shed 7 bases, and the junction held 6 bases outside the gene matches. The CDR3 sequence is 12 residues long. Germline V gives CDR1 DFQATT, CDR2 SNEGSKA (reference sequence). In nucleotides, the CDR3 is TGCAGTGCTAACCCAGGGGGAATTGAAGCTTTCTTT. This codes for CSANPGGIEAFF.

This clonotype was observed a handful of times. This chain uses TRBV25-1 with TRBJ2-7; 11 bases line up with TRBD1. The length of the CDR3 is 14 residues. Germline-derived CDR1 and CDR2 are MGHDK and SYGVNS. After removal of 1 base from V and 5 bases from J, the junction contained 1 base not matched to a gene. The CDR3: CASSEWTGGNEQYF. The CDR3, as DNA: TGTGCCAGCAGTGAATGGACAGGGGGCAACGAGCAGTACTTC.

This clonotype was picked up many times. This chain joins TRBV7-2 and TRBJ2-2; D is ambiguous. Germline V gene data show CDR1 as SGHTA and CDR2 as FQGNSA. This CDR3 has 13 amino acids. V dropped 2 bases and J dropped 1 base, with 2 bases sitting between them. CDR3 protein: CASSLWNTGELFF. The CDR3 DNA sequence: TGTGCCAGCAGCTTATGGAACACCGGGGAGCTGTTTTTT. The whole variable domain, filled in from reference TRBV7-2 and TRBJ2-2, reads GAGVSQSPSNKVTEKGKDVELRCDPISGHTALYWYRQSLGQGLEFLIYFQGNSAPDKSGLPSDRFSAERTGGSVSTLTIQRTQQEDSAVYLCASSLWNTGELFFGEGSRLTVL.

This clonotype came up many times. The V call is TRBV20-1, the J call TRBJ2-3; possibly TRBD2 for D (5 bases). The germline gives CDR1 DFQATT, CDR2 SNEGSKA (reference sequence). Between the trimmed V and J ends, which lost 1 base and 5 bases, there was a span of 7 bases. CDR3 length: 12 amino acids. The CDR3 sequence is CSARAGRDTQYF. The CDR3 DNA is TGCAGTGCTAGAGCGGGAAGAGATACGCAGTATTTT.

This clonotype has ten or more counts. CDR3 in amino acids: CASFRGLNTEAFF. For the CDR3, the DNA is TGTGCCAGCTTCAGGGGGCTGAACACTGAAGCTTTCTTT. The V gene is TRBV7-2, the J gene TRBJ1-1, with 8 nucleotides matching TRBD1. CDR1 SGHTA and CDR2 FQGNSA come from the germline V gene. The CDR3 is made up of 13 amino acids. V dropped 8 bases and J dropped 0; count of bases not matched to a gene: 2.

This clonotype was observed a handful of times. V is TRBV7-9 and J is TRBJ2-7; D perhaps matches TRBD1 (5 bases). CDR1 is SEHNR, CDR2 FQNEAQ, per germline (reference sequence). CDR3 length: 13 residues. The germline V and J ends were trimmed by 10 bases and 0 bases, with 13 bases remaining between them. CDR3 residues: CATDSATSYEQYF. The CDR3 nucleotides are TGTGCCACCGACAGCGCCACCTCCTACGAGCAGTACTTC.

The rearrangement uses TRBV21-1 and TRBJ2-1; the table's D call, TRBD1, has no DNA check behind it. TRBV21-1 is a recognized pseudogene. CDR3 size: 16 residues. The CDR3 protein is CASSNRKGASGNEQFF. The CDR3 DNA is TGTGCCAGCAGCAATCGGAAGGGGGCCTCTGGGAATGAGCAGTTCTTC.

The chain is built from TRBV20-1 and TRBJ2-7, with 11 bases that match TRBD2. The CDR3 loop spans 14 amino acids. J lost 3 bases, V lost 4 bases, and 5 bases had no gene match. Germline V gives CDR1 DFQATT, CDR2 SNEGSKA (reference sequence). CDR3 DNA: TGCAGTGCTATCGGGACTAGCGGTTTCTACGAGCAGTACTTC. Amino acid sequence: CSAIGTSGFYEQYF.

This clonotype was seen many times. CDR3 nucleotides: TGTGCCTGGAGAAAAGGGTTGGACACTGAAGCTTTCTTT. This translates into CAWRKGLDTEAFF. The chain couples TRBV30 to TRBJ1-1, with D uncertain. The CDR3 is made up of 13 amino acids. CDR1 is GTSNPN, CDR2 SVGIG, per germline (reference sequence). The V gene lost 3 bases and the J gene lost 3 bases, with 11 bases spanning the gap.

This clonotype was counted ten times or more. The CDR3 here is CSARDRGTGKAGYTF. CDR3 sequence (DNA): TGCAGTGCTAGAGATAGGGGGACAGGGAAGGCTGGCTACACCTTC. This rearrangement joins TRBV20-1 to TRBJ1-2; 9 nucleotides match TRBD1. The CDR3 loop spans 15 amino acids. With V trimmed by 0 bases and J by 7 bases, 9 bases remained unmatched. CDR1 DFQATT and CDR2 SNEGSKA come from the germline V gene (reference sequence).

Ten or more counts support this clonotype. V usage is TRBV29-1 and J usage is TRBJ2-2, with D tentatively TRBD2 (5 bases). Looked up from germline, CDR1 is SQVTM and CDR2 is ANQGSEA. This CDR3 has 14 residues. Trimming took 4 bases from V and 0 from J, leaving 9 bases between them. The CDR3 is CSVAWGANTGELFF. DNA of the CDR3: TGCAGCGTTGCCTGGGGAGCGAACACCGGGGAGCTGTTTTTT.

This clonotype was recorded at least ten times. The J gene is TRBJ1-1, the V gene TRBV29-1, with D possibly matching TRBD1 (6 bases). Trimming shortened V by 6 bases and J by 3 bases, and 11 bases separated the two germline ends. CDR3 length equals 12 residues. CDR1 and CDR2 (germline): SQVTM, ANQGSEA. CDR3 sequence: CSVGGLYTEAFF. The CDR3 DNA sequence: TGCAGCGTGGGGGGCCTATACACTGAAGCTTTCTTT. Filled out from reference TRBV29-1 and TRBJ1-1, the complete variable domain reads SAVISQKPSRDICQRGTSLTIQCQVDSQVTMMFWYRQQPGQSLTLIATANQGSEATYESGFVIDKFPISRPNLTFSTLTVSNMSPEDSSIYLCSVGGLYTEAFFGQGTRLTVV.